This T cell receptor (beta chain) was obtained from a study of shared clonotypes between healthy human individuals. The healthy adult donors were HIV-negative and reported no recent acute infections or vaccinations. The protocol was immunoSEQ multiplex PCR, while the TCRdb copy is restricted to in-frame clones and leaves out a portion. The sample lists some 790,000 clones, roughly 72% occurring once. The CDR3 totals 15 residues. J lost 1 base, V lost 5 bases, and 6 bases had no gene match. Germline V gene sequence: CDR1 SGDLS, CDR2 YYNGEE. The genes are TRBV9 and TRBJ2-7; 10 bases align to TRBD2. Sequencing input: memory CD4+ T cells sorted from blood. The subset is: CD45RA-negative fraction. This sequence originates from a woman in her 30s in good health. The CDR3 protein is CASSRLAGVSYEQYF. CDR3 in DNA: TGTGCCAGCAGTAGACTAGCGGGTGTTTCCTACGAGCAGTACTTC.